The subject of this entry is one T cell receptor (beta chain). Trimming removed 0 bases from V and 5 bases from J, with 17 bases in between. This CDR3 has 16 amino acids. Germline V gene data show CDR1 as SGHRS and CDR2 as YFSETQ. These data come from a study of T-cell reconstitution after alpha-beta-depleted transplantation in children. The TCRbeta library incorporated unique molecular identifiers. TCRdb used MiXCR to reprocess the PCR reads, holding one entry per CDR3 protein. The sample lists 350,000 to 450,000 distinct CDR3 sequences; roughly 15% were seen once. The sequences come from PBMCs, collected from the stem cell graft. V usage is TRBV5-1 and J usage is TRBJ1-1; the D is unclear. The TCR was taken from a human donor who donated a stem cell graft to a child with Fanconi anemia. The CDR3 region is CASSLAPGEGPTEAFF. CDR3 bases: TGCGCCAGCAGCTTGGCGCCAGGCGAGGGCCCAACTGAAGCTTTCTTT.